This TCR beta chain is from a study of T-cell memory formation after mild COVID-19. Study-wide points: Pre-infection memory contained some responding clones, which suggested that cross-reactive memory had joined. Mainly CM and EM harbored the contracting CD4+ clones; mainly EMRA harbored the CD8+ ones. From day 15 to 85, contracting clones were balanced between CD4 and CD8, whereas later expanders leaned toward CD4+.

This clonotype was detected a few times. Its antigen is still unknown. cDNA libraries for TCR alpha and TCR beta, carrying sample barcodes and UMIs, came from 5'RACE with constant-segment primers. TCRdb re-called the 5' RACE reads with MiXCR, one entry per CDR3 protein. The data show 85,000 to 130,000 distinct CDR3 sequences, over 15% seen once. Looked up from germline, CDR1 is SEHNR and CDR2 is FQNEAQ (reference sequence). This CDR3 has 18 residues. V dropped 5 bases and J dropped 8 bases, with 28 bases sitting between them. The chain has TRBV7-9 and TRBJ2-1; D may be TRBD2 (6 bases). This receptor was obtained from an adult woman who had mild COVID-19 (a few samples of this study predate the infection). Cell type and time point are not known. The sequencing input was PBMCs or a T cell subset sorted from them (not recorded which). The CDR3 DNA reads as TGTGCCAGCAGCGTCACGCCTCCGGGACTCGGGACGGGCGATGAGCAGTTCTTC. It codes for CASSVTPPGLGTGDEQFF.